One sample yielded the 30 T cell receptor beta chains listed below, sequenced in a study of shared clonotypes between healthy human individuals. The naive CD8 subset, CD45RO-negative cells positively selected for CCR7, excluded terminally differentiated effector memory CD45RA+ cells. The method was immunoSEQ multiplex PCR; TCRdb's version includes in-frame clones alone and lacks a portion of them. The repertoire consists of hundreds of thousands of clones, with roughly 95% occurring once and the leading ten covering roughly 0.1%. Sequencing was carried out using naive CD8+ T cells sorted from blood. These receptors were collected from a woman aged 25 to 45 in good health.

The chain carries TRBV29-1 and TRBJ2-7; 9 bases map to TRBD2. Germline V gene lookup returns CDR1 SQVTM and CDR2 ANQGSEA. Trimming cost V 4 bases and J 3 bases; bases outside gene matches: 7. The CDR3 is made up of 14 amino acids. CDR3 bases: TGCAGCGTTGTGCTCGCGGGAGGGTTCTACGAGCAGTACTTC. Translation: CSVVLAGGFYEQYF.

The gene calls are TRBV7-9 and TRBJ2-3; weak D call: TRBD2 (6 bases). Trimming shortened V by 4 bases and J by 2 bases, and 19 bases separated the two germline ends. Per the germline V gene, CDR1 is SEHNR and CDR2 is FQNEAQ (reference sequence). The CDR3 runs to 17 residues. The CDR3 DNA reads as TGTGCCAGCAGCTGGGTTGAGGGGCGGGGAGACACAGATACGCAGTATTTT. Residues: CASSWVEGRGDTDTQYF.

CDR3 protein: CASSPTGGEGQPQHF. Written as DNA, the CDR3 is TGTGCCAGCAGTCCAACAGGGGGAGAGGGACAGCCCCAGCATTTT. This chain links TRBV28 with TRBJ1-5, with 8 bases fitting TRBD1. This CDR3 has 15 amino acids. CDR1 and CDR2 from the germline V gene are MDHEN and SYDVKM. Unmatched junction bases numbered 10, after V lost 5 bases and J lost 7 bases.

V usage is TRBV30 and J usage is TRBJ2-7, with 8 bases aligning to TRBD1. Germline V gene sequence: CDR1 GTSNPN, CDR2 SVGIG (reference sequence). The V and J ends lost 3 bases and 2 bases, in that order; junction bases with no gene match: 6. CDR3 size: 14 residues. The CDR3 is CAWSHRGWPYEQYF. CDR3 DNA: TGTGCCTGGAGCCACAGGGGGTGGCCCTACGAGCAGTACTTC.

This clone is a singleton in its sample. CDR3: CASSFLQGVILSNQPQHF. The CDR3 bases are TGTGCCAGCAGTTTCTTACAGGGGGTAATCCTCAGCAATCAGCCCCAGCATTTT. The chain joins TRBV28 to TRBJ1-5, with 8 bases matching TRBD1. Germline V CDR1 and CDR2: MDHEN, SYDVKM. The J segment lost 1 base and the V segment lost 3 bases, leaving 11 bases of the junction unmatched. This CDR3 spans 18 amino acids.

This clone appeared once. The chain carries TRBV5-1 and TRBJ2-7; D is uncertain. V was trimmed by 0 bases and J by 6 bases, leaving 13 bases between them. This CDR3 has 14 residues. CDR1 SGHRS and CDR2 YFSETQ come from the germline V gene. CDR3 region: CASSLDGRLAEQYF. The CDR3 DNA sequence: TGCGCCAGCAGCTTGGACGGTCGACTGGCCGAGCAGTACTTC.

This clone was observed once. The chain carries TRBV13 and TRBJ2-1, with 8 bases matching TRBD2. J lost 6 bases, V lost 5 bases, and 15 bases had no gene match. Germline V gene sequence: CDR1 PRHDT, CDR2 FYEKMQ (reference sequence). The CDR3 loop spans 17 amino acids. Written as DNA, the CDR3 is TGTGCCAGCAGCAGCGGCCCGGGACTAGTGGTTGGCAATGAGCAGTTCTTC. Its protein product is CASSSGPGLVVGNEQFF.

V gene TRBV19 combines with J gene TRBJ1-2; D uncertain. The germline V gene has CDR1 LNHDA and CDR2 SQIVND (reference sequence). CDR3 size: 11 residues. V was shortened by 6 bases and J by 6 bases, with 8 bases between the two germline ends. The CDR3 DNA reads as TGTGCCAGTAGAGTGGGAAATGGCTACACCTTC. Translating it yields CASRVGNGYTF.

The chain recombines TRBV7-9 with TRBJ1-2, with no clear D. CDR1 and CDR2 (germline): SEHNR, FQNEAQ (reference sequence). This CDR3 is 15 amino acids long. The V end was cut by 1 base, the J end by 4 bases, with 13 bases between. CDR3 in DNA: TGTGCCAGCAGCTTAGGTGTCCAACGGATCTATGGCTACACCTTC. Its protein product is CASSLGVQRIYGYTF.

This chain uses TRBV28 with TRBJ2-7; D is unclear. Germline CDR1 reads MDHEN; CDR2 reads SYDVKM. V was pared by 8 bases and J by 6 bases, with 5 bases between. The CDR3 sequence is 9 residues long. The CDR3 here is CASGVEQYF. The CDR3 DNA reads as TGTGCCAGCGGGGTCGAGCAGTACTTC.

The chain carries TRBV4-2 and TRBJ1-2; weak D call: TRBD1 (6 bases). Germline CDR1 and CDR2: LGHNA and YNFKEQ. Trimming cost V 0 bases and J 3 bases, with 14 bases left between them. The CDR3 is 16 residues long. DNA of the CDR3: TGTGCCAGCAGCCAAGAGCAGGGGTCTTTCGACTATGGCTACACCTTC. It codes for CASSQEQGSFDYGYTF.

The chain links TRBV6-1 to TRBJ2-7; TRBD1 agrees at 7 bases. Per germline, CDR1 MNHNS and CDR2 SASEGT. The length of the CDR3 is 14 residues. The junction had 7 bases not matched to a gene; V was cut back by 2 bases and J by 6 bases. The CDR3 DNA follows: TGTGCCAGCAGTGAATGGGGACAGACACGCGAGCAGTACTTC. It yields the protein CASSEWGQTREQYF.

The chain recombines TRBV9 with TRBJ2-5; unclear D gene. V was trimmed by 3 bases and J by 1 base, leaving 7 bases between them. This CDR3 is built from 13 residues. The germline gives CDR1 SGDLS, CDR2 YYNGEE. The CDR3, as DNA: TGTGCCAGCAGCGCCGGGTCCCAAGAGACCCAGTACTTC. Translated, it gives CASSAGSQETQYF.

CDR3 nucleotides: TGTGCCAGCAGCTTAGGACAGGGTTACAATGAGCAGTTCTTC. Protein sequence: CASSLGQGYNEQFF. This chain joins TRBV13 and TRBJ2-1; perhaps TRBD1 as D (6 bases). The V end lost 0 bases, the J end lost 4 bases, and 7 bases lay between the germline ends. The CDR3 has 14 residues. Germline loops: CDR1 PRHDT, CDR2 FYEKMQ (reference sequence).

The chain employs TRBV30 and TRBJ1-1; 7 nucleotides agree with TRBD1. Germline V gene lookup returns CDR1 GTSNPN and CDR2 SVGIG (reference sequence). This CDR3 contains 12 residues. V lost 7 bases, J lost 3 bases, and 5 bases stayed unmatched. CDR3 nucleotide sequence: TGTGCCTTGACAGGGACCGACACTGAAGCTTTCTTT. As protein: CALTGTDTEAFF.

The chain is built from TRBV5-4 and TRBJ2-7; D gene unclear. This CDR3 spans 11 amino acids. The ends were cut back, 9 bases at V and 5 bases at J, with 12 bases in the middle. Per the germline V gene, CDR1 is SGHNT and CDR2 is YYREEE (reference sequence). DNA for the CDR3: TGTGCCACCTCGACTGTCCACGAGCAGTACTTC. Translation: CATSTVHEQYF. The whole variable domain, remainder taken from reference TRBV5-4 and TRBJ2-7, is ETGVTQSPTHLIKTRGQQVTLRCSSQSGHNTVSWYQQALGQGPQFIFQYYREEENGRGNFPPRFSGLQFPNYSSELNVNALELDDSALYLCATSTVHEQYFGPGTRLTVT.

In the case of this clone: Distinct nucleotide sequences in the sample also encode this CDR3. In DNA form, the CDR3 reads TGTGCCAGCAGTTTGACAGGAAGCAATCAGCCCCAGCATTTT. Residues: CASSLTGSNQPQHF. The chain joins TRBV27 to TRBJ1-5; possible D gene TRBD1, 6 bases. Germline V gene data show CDR1 as MNHEY and CDR2 as SMNVEV (reference sequence). Deletions cut 3 bases from V and 1 base from J, with 7 bases between. The CDR3 loop spans 14 amino acids.

The rearrangement links TRBV7-9 to TRBJ2-3; 8 bases map to TRBD2. CDR1 is SEHNR and CDR2 is FQNEAQ in the germline V gene (reference sequence). Trimming at V came to 2 bases and at J to 2 bases, leaving 3 bases not matched to a gene. CDR3 size: 15 residues. Written as DNA, the CDR3 is TGTGCCAGCAGCTTATCGGGGGGGAACACAGATACGCAGTATTTT. Residues: CASSLSGGNTDTQYF.

J is TRBJ2-2 and V is TRBV7-2; 7 positions match TRBD2. The CDR3 runs 16 residues. The ends lost 5 bases at V and 6 bases at J; junction bases unmatched: 12. In germline, CDR1 is SGHTA, CDR2 FQGNSA. This chain's CDR3 is CASSPWGAGTAGELFF. The CDR3 DNA sequence: TGTGCCAGCAGCCCTTGGGGAGCGGGAACGGCCGGGGAGCTGTTTTTT.

CDR3 sequence (DNA): TGTGCCAGCAGCTTAGCAAAGACAGGGTACACTGAAGCTTTCTTT. Translated, it gives CASSLAKTGYTEAFF. The rearrangement links TRBV11-1 to TRBJ1-1; 7 nucleotides line up with TRBD1. Unmatched junction bases numbered 4, after V lost 0 bases and J lost 3 bases. Looked up from germline, CDR1 is SGHAT and CDR2 is FQDESV (reference sequence). The CDR3 has 15 amino acids.

V is TRBV14 and J is TRBJ2-1; D is unclear. From germline, CDR1 is SGHDN and CDR2 FVKESK. The V end lost 0 bases, the J end lost 0 bases, and 6 bases lay between the germline ends. This CDR3 region has 15 residues. CDR3 bases: TGTGCCAGCAGCCAAGATTTGGGCTCCTACAATGAGCAGTTCTTC. It codes for CASSQDLGSYNEQFF.

CDR3 DNA: TGTGCCAGCAGCTTCACAGGGGCCGGCACCTCTGGGGCCAACGTCCTGACTTTC. This codes for CASSFTGAGTSGANVLTF. J is TRBJ2-6 and V is TRBV7-9, with 7 positions matching TRBD1. CDR3 length: 18 residues. Germline V gene lookup returns CDR1 SEHNR and CDR2 FQNEAQ (reference sequence). V dropped 3 bases and J dropped 0; count of bases not matched to a gene: 8. The full variable domain, with the rest looked up from reference TRBV7-9 and TRBJ2-6, is DTGVSQNPRHKITKRGQNVTFRCDPISEHNRLYWYRQTLGQGPEFLTYFQNEAQLEKSRLLSDRFSAERPKGSFSTLEIQRTEQGDSAMYLCASSFTGAGTSGANVLTFGAGSRLTVL.

As to this clone: The identical CDR3 is also encoded by other nucleotide sequences in the sample. The chain has TRBV4-2 and TRBJ1-5; unclear D gene. V was clipped by 0 bases and J by 4 bases, with 7 bases between them. The V gene's germline CDR1 is LGHNA and CDR2 YNFKEQ. The CDR3 totals 14 residues. CDR3 in amino acids: CASSQDYGNQPQHF. The CDR3 region has the DNA TGTGCCAGCAGCCAAGATTATGGGAATCAGCCCCAGCATTTT.

This chain joins TRBV2 and TRBJ2-3; TRBD2 aligns across 10 bases. CDR1 is SNHLY and CDR2 is FYNNEI in the germline V gene. The trim removed 8 bases at V and 3 bases at J, leaving 8 bases unmatched. There are 15 residues in the CDR3. The CDR3 sequence is CASASGRALTDTQYF. The CDR3 DNA is TGTGCCAGCGCAAGCGGGAGGGCCTTAACAGATACGCAGTATTTT.

V gene TRBV13 combines with J gene TRBJ1-5; D is unclear. The germline CDR1 and CDR2 sequences are PRHDT and FYEKMQ (reference sequence). The CDR3 length is 14 residues. V lost 0 bases and J 0 bases, leaving 3 bases between the germline ends. For the CDR3, the DNA is TGTGCCAGCAGCTTAGGCAGTAGCAATCAGCCCCAGCATTTT. This gives the protein CASSLGSSNQPQHF. Drawing the rest from reference TRBV13 and TRBJ1-5, the complete variable domain is AAGVIQSPRHLIKEKRETATLKCYPIPRHDTVYWYQQGPGQDPQFLISFYEKMQSDKGSIPDRFSAQQFSDYHSELNMSSLELGDSALYFCASSLGSSNQPQHFGDGTRLSIL.

CDR3 sequence reads: CARKLQGATDTEAFF. The CDR3 DNA reads as TGTGCCAGGAAGCTACAGGGGGCGACGGACACTGAAGCTTTCTTT. The chain employs TRBV6-5 and TRBJ1-1, with TRBD1 matching over 9 bases. This CDR3 comprises 15 residues. V shed 9 bases and J 3 bases; nucleotides not matched to a gene: 11. Per germline, CDR1 MNHEY and CDR2 SVGAGI.

V is TRBV25-1 and J is TRBJ1-6; the match to TRBD1 covers 9 bases. The CDR3 runs 15 residues. Germline values: CDR1 MGHDK, CDR2 SYGVNS. The J segment lost 5 bases and the V segment lost 6 bases, leaving 5 bases of the junction unmatched. The CDR3 nucleotides are TGTGCCAGCAGGGGGGACAGGGAGCATAATTCACCCCTCCACTTT. This codes for CASRGDREHNSPLHF.

This clone was counted a single time. This sequence joins TRBV4-1 and TRBJ1-3, with a tentative D call TRBD1 (5 bases). The CDR3 is made up of 16 amino acids. V lost 4 bases and J lost 3, with 16 bases in between. Germline V CDR1 and CDR2: MGHRA, YSYEKL. Here the CDR3 reads CASSPIGGGYGNTIYF. The DNA of the CDR3 is TGCGCCAGCAGCCCCATTGGCGGGGGTTATGGAAACACCATATATTTT.

This clone was recorded only once. The chain has TRBV27 and TRBJ2-1, with 10 bases aligning to TRBD1. V lost 6 bases and J lost 8; bases outside the gene matches: 7. Germline V gives CDR1 MNHEY, CDR2 SMNVEV (reference sequence). CDR3 length equals 14 residues. The CDR3: CASRKTGGLDEQFF. The CDR3 DNA sequence: TGTGCCAGCAGAAAGACAGGGGGCCTGGATGAGCAGTTCTTC.

The chain uses TRBV20-1 and TRBJ1-2; D is unclear. This CDR3 comprises 11 residues. Germline V gives CDR1 DFQATT, CDR2 SNEGSKA (reference sequence). V gave up 2 bases and J gave up 5 bases, with 6 bases separating them. The CDR3 protein is CSARLWYGYTF. The CDR3 nucleotides read TGCAGTGCTAGACTCTGGTATGGCTACACCTTC.